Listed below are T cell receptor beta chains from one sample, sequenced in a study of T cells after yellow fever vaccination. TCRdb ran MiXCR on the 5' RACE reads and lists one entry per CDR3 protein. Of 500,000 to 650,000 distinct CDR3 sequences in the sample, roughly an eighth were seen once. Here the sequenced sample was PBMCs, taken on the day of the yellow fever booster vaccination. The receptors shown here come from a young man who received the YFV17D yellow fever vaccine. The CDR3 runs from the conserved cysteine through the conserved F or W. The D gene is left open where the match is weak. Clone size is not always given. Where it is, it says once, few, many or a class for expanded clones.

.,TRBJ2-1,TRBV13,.,TGTGCCAGCAACCGAATAGGCCCGGGTGCCTCCTACAATGAGCAGTTCTTC,CASNRIGPGASYNEQFF
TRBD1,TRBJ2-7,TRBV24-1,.,TGTGCCACCAGCAACAGGGGCTCAAGCTCCTACGAGCAGTACTTC,CATSNRGSSSYEQYF
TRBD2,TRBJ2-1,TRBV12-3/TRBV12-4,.,TGTGCCAGCAGTAGTGGACTAGTCACTGAGCAGTTCTTC,CASSSGLVTEQFF
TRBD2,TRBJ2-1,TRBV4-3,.,TGCGCCAGCAGCCAAGTGTCGATAGCGGGAGCCTTTTACAATGAGCAGTTCTTC,CASSQVSIAGAFYNEQFF
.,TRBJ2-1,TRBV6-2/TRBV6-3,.,TGTGCCAGCAGCAGTACTAGCTGGCAGTTCTTC,CASSSTSWQFF
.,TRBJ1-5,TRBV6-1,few,TGTGCCAGCAGTGAAGGGGCAGGAAATAATCAGCCCCAGCATTTT,CASSEGAGNNQPQHF
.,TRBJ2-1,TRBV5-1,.,TGCGCCAGCAGGGACTCCGAGGACAATGAGCAGTTCTTC,CASRDSEDNEQFF
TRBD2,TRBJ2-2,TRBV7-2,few,TGTGCCAGCATAGGACTAGCAGCCGGGGAGCTGTTTTTT,CASIGLAAGELFF
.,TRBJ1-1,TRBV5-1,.,TGCGCCAGCAGCTTGGTACAGGGCGCTGAAGCTTTCTTT,CASSLVQGAEAFF
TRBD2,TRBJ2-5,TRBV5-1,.,TGCGCCAGCAACTCGGGACTAGCGGTTAAAGAGACCCAGTACTTC,CASNSGLAVKETQYF
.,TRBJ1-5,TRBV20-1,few,TGCAGTGCCGACCTAGGGGGGAGCAATCAGCCCCAGCATTTT,CSADLGGSNQPQHF
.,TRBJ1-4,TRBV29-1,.,TGCAGCTTTATAAGTCGAACTAATGAAAAACTGTTTTTT,CSFISRTNEKLFF
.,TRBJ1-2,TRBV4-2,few,TGTGCCAGCAGCCAAGCCCCGGGACAAGTCGGCTATGGCTACACCTTC,CASSQAPGQVGYGYTF
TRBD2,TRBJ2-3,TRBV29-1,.,TGCAGCGTGCGGGAGGACTCAGATACGCAGTATTTT,CSVREDSDTQYF
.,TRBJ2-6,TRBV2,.,TGTGCCTTCTGTTTATCCCCAGCTCCGGGCCCTAGGGCCAACGTCCTGACTTTC,CAFCLSPAPGPRANVLTF
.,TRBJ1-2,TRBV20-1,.,TGCAGTGCAGAAGGACGGAGCTATGGCTACACCTTC,CSAEGRSYGYTF
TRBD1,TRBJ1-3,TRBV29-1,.,TGCAGCGGGCGGACAGGGGGAAACACCATATATTTT,CSGRTGGNTIYF
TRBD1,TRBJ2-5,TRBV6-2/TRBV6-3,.,TGTGCCAGCAGTTACTCGATTCCGGGACAGGGGACCTTGGGTCTTGAGACCCAGTACTTC,CASSYSIPGQGTLGLETQYF
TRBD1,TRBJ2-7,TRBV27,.,TGTGCCAGCAGTATAACGACAGGGATCTACGAGCAGTACTTC,CASSITTGIYEQYF
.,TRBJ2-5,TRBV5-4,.,TGTGCAGGGGGCGGGATGACTGAGACCCAGTACTTC,CAGGGMTETQYF
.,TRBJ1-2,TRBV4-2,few,TGTGCCAGCAGCCAAGATTTGGGCGGGGGAGCAGGCTACACCTTC,CASSQDLGGGAGYTF
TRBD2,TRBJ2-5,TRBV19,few,TGTGCCAGTGCGACGGGACTAGCGGGAAAAGAGACCCAGTACTTC,CASATGLAGKETQYF
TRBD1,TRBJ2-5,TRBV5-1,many,TGCGCCAGCAGCTTGGGCGGACAGGGGCAAGAGACCCAGTACTTC,CASSLGGQGQETQYF
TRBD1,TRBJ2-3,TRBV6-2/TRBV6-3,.,TGTGCCAGCAGGCCCGGGACAGGGCGCACAGATACGCAGTATTTT,CASRPGTGRTDTQYF
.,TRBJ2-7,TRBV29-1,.,TGCAGCGTTGAAGATCCTAAGGGCACATCCTACGAGCAGTACTTC,CSVEDPKGTSYEQYF
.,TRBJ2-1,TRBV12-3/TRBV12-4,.,TGTGCCAGCAGCCCCCGTGGCACCCCCCGGGGGAATGAGCAGTTCTTC,CASSPRGTPRGNEQFF
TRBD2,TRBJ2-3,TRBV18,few,TGTGCCAGCTCAAACCTAGCGGGATCGACAGATACGCAGTATTTT,CASSNLAGSTDTQYF
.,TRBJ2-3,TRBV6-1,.,TGTGCCAGCCGCCGTGGGAGAAATTGGGGAGATACGCAGTATTTT,CASRRGRNWGDTQYF
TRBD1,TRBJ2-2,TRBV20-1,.,TGCAGTGCCTCCTCCGGGACAGGGAACACCGGGGAGCTGTTTTTT,CSASSGTGNTGELFF
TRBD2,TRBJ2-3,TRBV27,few,TGTGCCAGCAGTTCCCGAGCGGGGGGAAGCACAGATACGCAGTATTTT,CASSSRAGGSTDTQYF
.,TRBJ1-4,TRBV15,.,TGTGCCACCCTAAAGGATCTCCCATTAAGACCTAATGAAAAACTGTTTTTT,CATLKDLPLRPNEKLFF
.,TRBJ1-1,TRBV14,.,TGTGCCAGCAGCCAAGATTCTGGCCGAAGTCGAGCTTTCTTT,CASSQDSGRSRAFF
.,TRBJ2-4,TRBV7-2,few,TGTGCCAGCAGCTTGGCAGACAGTCACATTCAGTACTTC,CASSLADSHIQYF
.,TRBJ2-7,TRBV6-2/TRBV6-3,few,TGTGCCAGCACCCCCGGCCCTCAGGGAACGGCCTACGAGCAGTACTTC,CASTPGPQGTAYEQYF
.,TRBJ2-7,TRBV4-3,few,TGCGCCAGCAGCCATAGAGCGGAAAGCTCCTACGAGCAGTACTTC,CASSHRAESSYEQYF
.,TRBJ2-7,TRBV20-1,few,TGCAGTGCTAGAGATGGCAGGGTGGCCTACGAGCAGTACTTC,CSARDGRVAYEQYF
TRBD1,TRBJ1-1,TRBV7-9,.,TGTGCCAGCAGGTTAGGACAGGGGAACACTGAAGCTTTCTTT,CASRLGQGNTEAFF
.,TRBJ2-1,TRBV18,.,TGTGCCAGCTCACGGGGAGGAGTACCTGAGCAGTTCTTC,CASSRGGVPEQFF
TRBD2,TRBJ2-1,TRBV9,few,TGTGCCAGCAGCGTAGGGGGTAGCGGGAGCTATGAGCAGTTCTTC,CASSVGGSGSYEQFF
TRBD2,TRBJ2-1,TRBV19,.,TGTGCCAGTACAACCGCGGCGGGAGGGCTCGCGGAGCAGTTCTTC,CASTTAAGGLAEQFF
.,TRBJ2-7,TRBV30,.,TGTGCCTGGAGGCCCCAAAAGGGGGGACCCCCGAGGGAGCAGTACTTC,CAWRPQKGGPPREQYF
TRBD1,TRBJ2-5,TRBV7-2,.,TGTGCCAGCAGTCCGGCGGCAGGGGGCAATCAAGAGACCCAGTACTTC,CASSPAAGGNQETQYF
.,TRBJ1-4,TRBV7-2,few,TGTGCCAGCAGCTTTCTAGCTGCAACTAATGAAAAACTGTTTTTT,CASSFLAATNEKLFF
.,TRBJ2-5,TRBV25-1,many,TGTGCCAGCAGTGAAAGTGGGCGCGAGACCCAGTACTTC,CASSESGRETQYF
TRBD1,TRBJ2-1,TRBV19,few,TGTGCCAGTAGTTGGACAGGGGGGGACAATGAGCAGTTCTTC,CASSWTGGDNEQFF
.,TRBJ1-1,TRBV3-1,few,TGTGCCAGCAGCCAATACAGGACCGAAGCTTTCTTT,CASSQYRTEAFF
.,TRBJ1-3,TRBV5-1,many,TGCGCCAGCAGCTTGGATTCCACCTACTCTGGAAACACCATATATTTT,CASSLDSTYSGNTIYF
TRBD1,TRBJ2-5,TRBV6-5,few,TGTGCCAGCAGTTACTTGTCAGGGGGCGAGGAGACCCAGTACTTC,CASSYLSGGEETQYF
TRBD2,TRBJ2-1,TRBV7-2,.,TGTGCCAGCAGCCAGACTAGCGGGAAGCACAATGAGCAGTTCTTC,CASSQTSGKHNEQFF
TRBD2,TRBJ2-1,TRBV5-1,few,TGCGCCAGCAGGGATGAGACTAGCCCCAATGAGCAGTTCTTC,CASRDETSPNEQFF